The sequence of this T cell receptor beta chain was determined in a study of blood T cell repertoires in COVID-19. Study information: Acute and convalescent COVID-19 samples came from the United States, Italy and Spain.

This table comes from immunoSEQ multiplex PCR, and its TCRdb copy is limited to in-frame clones, with some not included. The top ten hold about 9.4% of the sample, which has more than 250,000 clones, approximately 84% seen once. Germline CDR1 and CDR2: SGHNT and YENEEA. V was shortened by 3 bases and J by 7 bases, with 13 bases between the two germline ends. This CDR3 is built from 13 residues. Recruitment covered 20 to 25 US areas and drew participants whose ages spanned about 18 to 100 years. Donors in Cohort 3 counted as recovered after two negative PCRs, clearance, or symptom resolution. Input material: PBMCs or T cells enriched from blood (not recorded which). The chain recombines TRBV11-3 with TRBJ2-7; perhaps TRBD2 as D (5 bases). The sequence derives from a woman aged 18 to 35 who had recovered from COVID-19. The DNA of the CDR3 is TGTGCCAGCAGCTTGCACCCCACGGGGGAGCAGTACTTC. Translation: CASSLHPTGEQYF.